This note documents a single T cell receptor beta chain sequence. Its antigen remains undetermined. Base-call qualities are not available, and no considerably larger clone is one nucleotide away. The sample belongs to a study of shared clonotypes between healthy human individuals (dated by TCRdb to the early 2020s). The study in broad terms: Three men and two women, aged 18 to 49 years, made up the cohort. Per donor, three plates each were used for CD4 naive and CD4 memory, two for CD8 naive, and one for CD8 memory. To estimate repertoire size and how much clonotype sharing occurs between individuals, the study deeply sequenced the blood TCR repertoires of about five healthy adults. To increase sequencing depth and limit assay-specific biases, TCR repertoire library preparation and sequencing were carried out by different laboratories using diverse techniques. Per donor, leukapheresis produced somewhere between about 0.94 and 10 billion PBMCs. Broader findings and caveats from the paper: Higher generation probabilities were observed for clonotypes shared by all four sorted-subset donors than for non-shared clonotypes. The small number of donors limited the genetic and exposure-history diversity represented. Sampling was limited to blood, and TCR repertoires in tissue likely differ from TCR repertoires in blood. Pairwise subsampling indicated that sequencing depth was expected to affect the degree of clonotype sharing among donors. Across a handful of donors, approximately 5% of naive CD4, around 3.3% of naive CD8, approximately 2.5% of memory CD4, and under 0.45% of memory CD8 clonotypes were shared. Naive subsets generally had larger estimated clonotype richness than memory subsets. Even with the large sequencing depth, rarefaction of the sorted-subset datasets indicated that sequencing was incomplete.

The CDR3, cysteine through phenylalanine, is 16 amino acids long. Just CDR3 DNA is preserved here, 48 bases in frame from base 1. The germline V gene sets CDR1 to SGDLS and CDR2 to YYNGEE. Unmatched junction bases come to 8, with V trimmed by 0 bases and J by 5 bases. Using the deep immunoSEQ assay, TCR CDR3 regions were amplified from genomic DNA by multiplex PCR. For each cell subset, the extracted genomic DNA was distributed evenly across all wells of several immunoSEQ 96-well plates, and each plate served as one replicate. For sorted subsets, roughly 200 ng of genomic DNA, equivalent to around 29,000 T cell genomes, went into each replicate PCR. Purified libraries were quantified with a Qubit 3.0 fluorometer, sized on a Bioanalyzer 2100, and re-quantified with the KAPA Library Quantification kit. Every immunoSEQ 96-well plate was sequenced on a dedicated single-read 150-cycle Illumina NextSeq 550 flow cell. The source study handled its data this way. Because only junctional sequences without quality scores were contained in the immunoSEQ output, filtering matching that applied to full-length reads could not be performed. To assign V/J genes and CDR3, sequences were annotated using PyIR, a Python wrapper for IgBLAST v1.9, with IMGT germline references. Reads were filtered out if the reads had weak V/J assignments (E-value above 1e-6), no CDR3, stop codons, out-of-frame junctions, or ambiguous translated residues. V3J clonotypes were defined as sequences sharing an identical inferred V gene, J gene, and CDR3 amino acid sequence. The percentage overlap between two repertoires was calculated by dividing the number of shared unique clonotypes by the size of the smaller repertoire. Repertoire richness was assessed with RTK rarefaction, the Chao1 estimator, and Recon v2.1 estimates of unobserved clonotypes. For all TCRbeta clonotypes obtained by the gDNA method from four donors, generation probabilities were computed with OLGA. TCRdb stores this immuneACCESS table with in-frame sequences only. Part of the clones is absent; in the studies checked, under half of the shortfall reflects unresolved V genes, and no reason is known for the rest. V, J and clone size were drawn from that table, and D and trimming were deduced from the DNA. The sample profile shows around 1.9 million clones; about 92% of them were found once. Around 1.7% of the sample comes from the top ten.

CD8 naive samples were obtained by positive selection for CCR7 among CD45RO-negative cells, yielding a CD45RA+CCR7+ population from which TemRA cells were excluded. Healthy HIV-negative adults with no recently reported acute infections or vaccinations were included as donors. Every donor was a Caucasian adult residing in Nashville, Tennessee, USA. Blood was obtained by leukapheresis, after which PBMCs were separated by Ficoll-Histopaque density gradient centrifugation and cryopreserved in liquid nitrogen vapor phase. Purity and quantity of every magnetically sorted T cell population were checked by analytical flow cytometry. Genomic DNA was isolated from every sorted fraction and measured by UV absorbance on a Nanodrop 2000c.

Sample: naive CD8+ T cells from PBMCs. This specimen's cell subset or site label, per the study, means: CD45RA+CCR7+. The sequence was obtained from a man between 18 and 35 years old in good health. Some clones in this sample may be carry-over from other donors' samples. Here the chain combines TRBV9 and TRBJ2-5, and TRBD2 aligns with 9 junction nucleotides. The nucleotide sequence reads TGTGCCAGCAGCGTAGTGGTAGCGGGAGTGGGGGAGACCCAGTACTTC. The encoded protein is CASSVVVAGVGETQYF.